A selection of T cell receptor beta chains follows, all from one sample in a study of blood T cell repertoires in COVID-19. Assay: immunoSEQ multiplex PCR; the TCRdb copy retains only in-frame clones and omits some. The table lists around 250,000 clones, approximately 89% of them singletons. The sequenced material came from peripheral blood. These receptors originate from a woman in her sixties or seventies who had recovered from COVID-19. CDR3s include the opening cysteine and the closing phenylalanine or tryptophan. The D gene is left open where the match is weak. A row's size may be missing; if present it is once, few, many or a size class.

>TRBD2|.|TRBJ2-1|TRBV28|14
CASRTSGAYNEQFF
TGTGCCAGCAGGACTAGCGGAGCCTACAATGAGCAGTTCTTC
>TRBD2|once|TRBJ2-3|TRBV27|15
CASSLFGGGSSTQYF
TGTGCCAGCAGTTTATTTGGGGGGGGGAGTAGTACGCAGTATTTT
>.|.|TRBJ2-5|TRBV20-1|11
CSARAVLPQYF
TGCAGTGCTAGAGCGGTACTCCCCCAGTACTTC
>.|.|TRBJ1-1|TRBV6-2/TRBV6-3|14
CASSYSSLETEAFF
TGTGCCAGCAGTTACTCCAGTCTGGAGACTGAAGCTTTCTTT
>TRBD1|few|TRBJ2-2|TRBV6-1|18
CASSDSVGTGGDTGELFF
TGTGCCAGCAGTGATTCTGTCGGGACAGGGGGGGACACCGGGGAGCTGTTTTTT
>TRBD2|.|TRBJ2-5|TRBV7-9|14
CASSLAGGSETQYF
TGTGCCAGCAGCTTAGCGGGGGGGTCGGAGACCCAGTACTTC
>TRBD1|few|TRBJ1-4|TRBV5-1|15
CASSIGQAYNEKLFF
TGCGCCAGCAGCATTGGACAGGCTTATAATGAAAAACTGTTTTTT
>.|.|TRBJ1-3|TRBV5-4|15
CASTLSEGSGNTIYF
TGTGCCAGCACCTTATCTGAGGGATCTGGAAACACCATATATTTT
>TRBD2|.|TRBJ2-7|TRBV13|18
CASSRALAGGPNSYEQYF
TGTGCCAGCAGCCGGGCCCTAGCGGGGGGGCCCAATTCCTACGAGCAGTACTTC
>TRBD1|few|TRBJ2-5|TRBV4-2|17
CASSQNSDRGQGETQYF
TGTGCCAGCAGCCAAAACTCCGACAGGGGGCAAGGGGAGACCCAGTACTTC
>TRBD2|.|TRBJ2-7|TRBV27|13
CASRLAGSYEQYF
TGTGCCAGCAGGCTAGCGGGGTCCTACGAGCAGTACTTC
>.|few|TRBJ2-7|TRBV20-1|14
CSASFRQRTYEQYF
TGCAGTGCTAGTTTCCGACAGCGAACCTACGAGCAGTACTTC
>.|.|TRBJ2-5|TRBV29-1|12
CSFHGGVETQYF
TGCAGCTTTCACGGCGGCGTGGAGACCCAGTACTTC
>.|.|TRBJ1-2|TRBV2|11
CASSVFYGYTF
TGTGCCAGCAGTGTATTCTATGGCTACACCTTC
>TRBD1|once|TRBJ1-4|TRBV6-5|14
CASSPDRGQEKLFF
TGTGCCAGCAGTCCGGACAGGGGTCAAGAAAAACTGTTTTTT
>TRBD1|.|TRBJ2-2|TRBV5-1|15
CASSLRQGGIGELFF
TGCGCCAGCAGCTTGCGACAGGGGGGAATCGGGGAGCTGTTTTTT
>.|.|TRBJ1-4|TRBV6-5|14
CASEDIGRVEKLFF
TGTGCCAGCGAGGACATTGGGAGGGTTGAAAAACTGTTTTTT
>TRBD1|.|TRBJ2-2|TRBV19|16
CASSKVAGQVTGELFF
TGTGCCAGTAGTAAAGTTGCGGGACAGGTCACCGGGGAGCTGTTTTTT
>.|.|TRBJ1-6|TRBV3-1/TRBV3-2|13
CASSQVLNSPLHF
TGTGCCAGCAGCCAAGTTCTGAATTCACCCCTCCACTTT
>.|.|TRBJ1-2|TRBV3-1/TRBV3-2|15
CASSQSSGLNYGYTF
TGTGCCAGCAGCCAATCGAGTGGACTTAACTATGGCTACACCTTC
>.|.|TRBJ2-3|TRBV5-5|15
CASSLGVSLTDTQYF
TGTGCCAGCAGCTTGGGTGTTTCACTCACAGATACGCAGTATTTT
>.|.|TRBJ1-2|TRBV4-3|14
CASSQDFGNPGYTF
TGCGCCAGCAGCCAAGATTTCGGGAATCCGGGCTACACCTTC
>.|.|TRBJ2-2|TRBV5-6|15
CASGSFGRGTGELFF
TGTGCCAGCGGTTCATTTGGAAGGGGCACCGGGGAGCTGTTTTTT
>.|.|TRBJ1-5|TRBV10-3|16
CAIRRGAEDSNQPQHF
TGTGCCATCAGACGGGGGGCGGAGGATAGCAATCAGCCCCAGCATTTT
>TRBD2|.|TRBJ2-5|TRBV3-1/TRBV3-2|21
CASSQVPVGTSGGAPIETQYF
TGTGCCAGCAGCCAAGTCCCGGTCGGGACTAGCGGGGGGGCCCCCATAGAGACCCAGTACTTC
>TRBD1|.|TRBJ1-1|TRBV18|16
CASSPGTGLVDTEAFF
TGTGCCAGCTCACCAGGGACAGGGTTGGTGGATACTGAAGCTTTCTTT
>.|once|TRBJ2-7|TRBV6-5|12
CASDGKPREQYF
TGTGCCAGCGACGGCAAGCCGAGGGAGCAGTACTTC